A single sample gave rise to the 5 T cell receptor beta chains below, sequenced in a study of cytomegalovirus exposure and HLA in healthy donors. PCR primers comprised 60 Vbeta and 13 Jbeta primers. Data came from immunoSEQ multiplex PCR; TCRdb stores just in-frame clones and leaves some out. Its table records some 31,000 clones. The sample consisted of PBMCs. These receptors all stem from a woman aged 40 to 50 in good health and CMV-seropositive.

V gene TRBV4-3 combines with J gene TRBJ2-3; 8 nucleotides agree with TRBD2. Germline CDR1 LGHNA, CDR2 YSLEER. The CDR3 consists of 16 residues. V lost 4 bases and J lost 2; bases outside the gene matches: 8. CDR3: CASSRGAGVNTDTQYF. The CDR3 DNA is TGCGCCAGCAGCCGGGGAGCGGGAGTGAACACAGATACGCAGTATTTT.

The V gene is TRBV30, the J gene TRBJ2-7, with D possibly matching TRBD1 (7 bases). CDR3 length: 18 amino acids. The V end was cut by 0 bases, the J end by 3 bases, with 24 bases between. Germline V gene lookup returns CDR1 GTSNPN and CDR2 SVGIG (reference sequence). The CDR3 sequence is CAWSVRRGRMDGGYEQYF. The CDR3 DNA follows: TGTGCCTGGAGTGTACGGAGGGGGCGGATGGACGGGGGCTACGAGCAGTACTTC. Drawing the rest from reference TRBV30 and TRBJ2-7, the complete variable domain is SQTIHQWPATLVQPVGSPLSLECTVEGTSNPNLYWYRQAAGRGLQLLFYSVGIGQISSEVPQNLSASRPQDRQFILSSKKLLLSDSGFYLCAWSVRRGRMDGGYEQYFGPGTRLTVT.

V gene TRBV2 combines with J gene TRBJ1-6; D unclear. Germline CDR1 is SNHLY and CDR2 is FYNNEI. V was cut by 4 bases and J by 7 bases, with 5 bases left in between. This CDR3 comprises 12 residues. The CDR3 DNA reads TGTGCCAGCAGTGTGGGCAATTCACCCCTCCACTTT. Encoded protein: CASSVGNSPLHF.

The CDR3 DNA reads TGTGCCAGCAGCCAAGGGACAGGGGCTGGAAACACCATATATTTT. Translated: CASSQGTGAGNTIYF. The chain links TRBV4-2 to TRBJ1-3; 9 bases agree with TRBD1. Germline V gives CDR1 LGHNA, CDR2 YNFKEQ. The CDR3 loop spans 15 amino acids. The V and J ends lost 1 base and 2 bases, in that order; junction bases with no gene match: 0.

The V gene is TRBV11-1, the J gene TRBJ2-5; 8 bases are shared with TRBD1. Trimming at V came to 3 bases and at J to 1 base, leaving 4 bases not matched to a gene. The CDR3 is 15 residues long. Per the germline V gene, CDR1 is SGHAT and CDR2 is FQDESV (reference sequence). This CDR3 reads CASSLAGQVQETQYF. CDR3 nucleotides: TGTGCCAGCAGCTTGGCGGGACAGGTCCAAGAGACCCAGTACTTC.